Following are 8 T cell receptor beta chains from one sample sequenced in a study of cytomegalovirus exposure and HLA in healthy donors (dated by TCRdb to between 2016 and 2019). The library was generated by the immunoSEQ multiplex PCR assay. A mixture of 60 forward primers for TCR Vbeta segments and 13 reverse primers for TCR Jbeta segments was used in the multiplex PCR. TCRdb limited this immuneACCESS table to in-frame rearrangements with V and J called. A share of clones is missing; checked studies link under half to unresolved V genes, and the rest is unexplained. The sample profile shows around 210,000 clones; around 80% of them were found once. 0.45% to 0.5% of the sample is held by the ten biggest clonotypes. Source material: PBMCs. Source of these receptors: a boy aged 5-17 years in good health and CMV-seronegative.

Concerning this clone itself: The identical CDR3 is also encoded by other nucleotide sequences in the sample. This rearrangement joins TRBV29-1 to TRBJ2-7; D perhaps matches TRBD1 (5 bases). V gave up 4 bases and J gave up 5 bases, with 12 bases separating them. The germline V gene has CDR1 SQVTM and CDR2 ANQGSEA. This CDR3 is 12 amino acids long. The CDR3 loop reads CSVGRGRNEQYF. CDR3 sequence (DNA): TGCAGCGTTGGAAGGGGTCGCAACGAGCAGTACTTC.

The chain couples TRBV29-1 to TRBJ2-7; 12 positions match TRBD1. The CDR3 sequence is 14 residues long. J lost 10 bases, V lost 3 bases, and 10 bases had no gene match. Germline CDR1 and CDR2: SQVTM and ANQGSEA. CDR3 DNA: TGCAGCGTTGACGGGACAGGGGGCGGGGGGCTACAGTACTTC. It encodes CSVDGTGGGGLQYF.

The chain joins TRBV6-1 to TRBJ2-3; D gene unclear. Trimming shortened V by 10 bases and J by 1 base, and 12 bases separated the two germline ends. Germline CDR1 MNHNS, CDR2 SASEGT. This CDR3 has 13 residues. The CDR3 DNA reads TGTGCCACCCGGTTCTCGGGCACAGATACGCAGTATTTT. Its translation: CATRFSGTDTQYF.

This clone was seen more than once but under ten times. This sequence joins TRBV6-1 and TRBJ1-3; 10 bases match TRBD1. Germline V gene data show CDR1 as MNHNS and CDR2 as SASEGT. CDR3 length equals 17 residues. The V gene end was trimmed by 2 bases and the J gene end by 3 bases; junction bases not matched to a gene: 7. The CDR3 spells CASSEMLDRGSGNTIYF. The CDR3 DNA follows: TGTGCCAGCAGTGAAATGTTGGACAGGGGGAGTGGAAACACCATATATTTT.

The chain is built from TRBV7-9 and TRBJ2-7, with 8 bases lining up with TRBD2. The trim removed 5 bases at V and 2 bases at J, leaving 5 bases unmatched. Per germline, CDR1 SEHNR and CDR2 FQNEAQ (reference sequence). CDR3 length equals 14 residues. The CDR3: CASSKGSGTYEQYF. CDR3 DNA sequence: TGTGCCAGCAGCAAGGGTAGCGGGACCTACGAGCAGTACTTC.

The CDR3 loop is CAWSRRGSNTGELFF. The CDR3 DNA reads TGTGCCTGGAGTCGGCGGGGGTCGAACACCGGGGAGCTGTTTTTT. The chain uses TRBV30 and TRBJ2-2; 7 positions match TRBD2. This CDR3 has 15 amino acids. Unmatched junction bases numbered 3, after V lost 2 bases and J lost 0 bases. Germline lookup yields CDR1 GTSNPN and CDR2 SVGIG (reference sequence). Full variable domain (remainder filled in from reference TRBV30 and TRBJ2-2): SQTIHQWPATLVQPVGSPLSLECTVEGTSNPNLYWYRQAAGRGLQLLFYSVGIGQISSEVPQNLSASRPQDRQFILSSKKLLLSDSGFYLCAWSRRGSNTGELFFGEGSRLTVL.

The chain links TRBV25-1 to TRBJ1-5; D possibly corresponds to TRBD1 (5 bases). Trimming removed 3 bases from V and 0 bases from J, with 12 bases in between. CDR3 length equals 16 residues. The V gene's germline CDR1 is MGHDK and CDR2 SYGVNS. As DNA, the CDR3 is TGTGCCAGCAGTGACCAGGGTCGTTATAGCAATCAGCCCCAGCATTTT. Its translation: CASSDQGRYSNQPQHF.

The J gene is TRBJ2-7, the V gene TRBV19; the match to TRBD1 covers 7 bases. The CDR3 is made up of 14 amino acids. The V gene end was trimmed by 4 bases and the J gene end by 3 bases; junction bases not matched to a gene: 6. Germline CDR1 reads LNHDA; CDR2 reads SQIVND (reference sequence). The CDR3 reads CASSRRDRNYEQYF. The CDR3, as DNA: TGTGCCAGTAGTAGACGGGACAGAAACTACGAGCAGTACTTC. The full variable domain, with the rest looked up from reference TRBV19 and TRBJ2-7, is DGGITQSPKYLFRKEGQNVTLSCEQNLNHDAMYWYRQDPGQGLRLIYYSQIVNDFQKGDIAEGYSVSREKKESFPLTVTSAQKNPTAFYLCASSRRDRNYEQYFGPGTRLTVT.